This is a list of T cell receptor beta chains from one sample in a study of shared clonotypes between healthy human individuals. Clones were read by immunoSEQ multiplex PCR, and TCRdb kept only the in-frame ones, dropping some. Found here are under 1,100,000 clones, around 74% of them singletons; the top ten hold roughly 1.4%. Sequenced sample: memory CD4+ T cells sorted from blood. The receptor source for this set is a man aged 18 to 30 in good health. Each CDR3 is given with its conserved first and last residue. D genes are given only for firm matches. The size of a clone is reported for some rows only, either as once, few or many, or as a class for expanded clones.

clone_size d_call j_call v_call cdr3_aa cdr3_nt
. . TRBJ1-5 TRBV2 CASIQGQPQHF TGTGCCAGCATTCAGGGCCAGCCCCAGCATTTT
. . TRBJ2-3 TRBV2 CASSERRSTDTQYF TGTGCCAGCAGTGAAAGGCGGAGCACAGATACGCAGTATTTT
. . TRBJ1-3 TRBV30 CAWSKGPVSGNTIYF TGTGCCTGGAGCAAGGGACCCGTCTCTGGAAACACCATATATTTT
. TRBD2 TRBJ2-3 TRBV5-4 CASSATGGGKTDTQYF TGTGCCAGCAGCGCTACTGGCGGGGGGAAAACAGATACGCAGTATTTT
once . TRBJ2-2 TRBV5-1 CASSLLGTYTGELFF TGCGCCAGCAGCTTGCTAGGGACATACACCGGGGAGCTGTTTTTT
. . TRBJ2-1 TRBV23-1 CASSQSKHNEQFF TGCGCCAGCAGTCAATCGAAACACAATGAGCAGTTCTTC
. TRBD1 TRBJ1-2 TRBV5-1 CASSLGRTGKNYGYTF TGCGCCAGCAGCTTGGGTAGGACAGGGAAGAACTATGGCTACACCTTC
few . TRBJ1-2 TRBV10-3 CAITGLDGYTF TGTGCCATCACTGGGCTTGATGGCTACACCTTC
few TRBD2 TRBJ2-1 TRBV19 CASSISRTSGWDEQFF TGTGCCAGTAGTATATCTCGGACTAGCGGTTGGGATGAGCAGTTCTTC
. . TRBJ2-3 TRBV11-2 CASSSGSKGTDTQYF TGTGCCAGCAGCTCCGGGTCGAAGGGCACAGATACGCAGTATTTT
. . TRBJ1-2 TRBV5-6 CASSTPTGLINYGYTF TGTGCCAGCAGCACTCCCACAGGGCTCATTAACTATGGCTACACCTTC
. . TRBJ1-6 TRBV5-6 CASSLPGGGADNSPLHF TGTGCCAGCAGCCTTCCAGGAGGGGGGGCAGATAATTCACCCCTCCACTTT
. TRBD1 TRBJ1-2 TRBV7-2 CASSVDRTISGYTF TGTGCCAGCAGCGTGGACAGGACAATCAGTGGCTACACCTTC
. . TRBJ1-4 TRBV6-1 CASSGQKLFF TGTGCCAGCAGTGGTCAAAAACTGTTTTTT
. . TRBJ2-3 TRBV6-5 CASSYSGGGYTDTQYF TGTGCCAGCAGTTACTCGGGTGGGGGATACACAGATACGCAGTATTTT
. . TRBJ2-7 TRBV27 CASSLRGNYEQYF TGTGCCAGCAGTTTGCGTGGGAATTACGAGCAGTACTTC
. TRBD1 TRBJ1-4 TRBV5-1 CASSSGDSKNEKLFF TGCGCCAGCAGCTCGGGGGACAGTAAAAATGAAAAACTGTTTTTT
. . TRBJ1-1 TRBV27 CASSLKGPNTEAFF TGTGCCAGCAGTTTGAAGGGGCCTAACACTGAAGCTTTCTTT
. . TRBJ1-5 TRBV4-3 CASSQDGQGNQPQHF TGCGCCAGCAGCCAAGACGGGCAGGGGAATCAGCCCCAGCATTTT
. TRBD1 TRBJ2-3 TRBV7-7 CASSLGQGAGDTQYF TGTGCTAGCAGCTTAGGACAGGGGGCGGGTGATACGCAGTATTTT
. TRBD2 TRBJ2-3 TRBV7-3 CASSMGYGGDTDTQYF TGTGCCAGCAGCATGGGATACGGGGGGGACACAGATACGCAGTATTTT
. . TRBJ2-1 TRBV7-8 CASSQQWGNEQFF TGTGCCAGCAGCCAACAGTGGGGCAATGAGCAGTTCTTC
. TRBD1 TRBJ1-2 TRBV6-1 CASSEAFGTGTTQAYGYTF TGTGCCAGCAGTGAAGCTTTCGGGACAGGGACGACTCAAGCCTATGGCTACACCTTC
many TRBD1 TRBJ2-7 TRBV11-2 CASSLVGQGSSYEQYF TGTGCCAGCAGCTTAGTAGGACAGGGGTCATCCTACGAGCAGTACTTC
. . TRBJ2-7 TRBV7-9 CASSRRDFYEQYF TGTGCCAGCAGCCGCCGGGACTTCTACGAGCAGTACTTC
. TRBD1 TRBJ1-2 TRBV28 CASSMPLQQGARGYTF TGTGCCAGCAGTATGCCTCTACAGCAGGGGGCAAGGGGCTACACCTTC
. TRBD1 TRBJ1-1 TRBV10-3 CAIRETGKNTEAFF TGTGCCATCAGGGAGACAGGGAAAAACACTGAAGCTTTCTTT
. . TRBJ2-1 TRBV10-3 CATQQGSSYNEQFF TGTGCCACGCAACAGGGAAGCTCCTACAATGAGCAGTTCTTC
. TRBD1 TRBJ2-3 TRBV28 CASNKPGQGTRGTDTQYF TGTGCCAGCAACAAACCGGGACAGGGGACCCGCGGGACAGATACGCAGTATTTT
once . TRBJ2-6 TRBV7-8 CATTREDPMGGANVLTF TGTGCCACCACTAGGGAGGACCCAATGGGTGGGGCCAACGTCCTGACTTTC
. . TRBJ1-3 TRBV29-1 CSVAGTQSSGNTIYF TGCAGCGTTGCCGGGACTCAGAGCTCTGGAAACACCATATATTTT
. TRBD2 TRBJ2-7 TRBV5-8 CASCRGGAYEQYF TGTGCCAGTTGCCGGGGAGGGGCCTACGAGCAGTACTTC
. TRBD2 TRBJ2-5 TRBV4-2 CASSQDGTSGGAPVETQYF TGTGCCAGCAGCCAAGATGGCACTAGCGGGGGGGCGCCGGTTGAGACCCAGTACTTC
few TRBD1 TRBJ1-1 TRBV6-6 CASSYGQGVPEAFF TGTGCCAGCAGTTACGGACAGGGGGTCCCTGAAGCTTTCTTT
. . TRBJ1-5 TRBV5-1 CASSCFYRLLPASGSDQPQHF TGCGCCAGCAGCTGCTTCTACCGCTTGCTACCCGCTTCGGGGAGCGATCAGCCCCAGCATTTT
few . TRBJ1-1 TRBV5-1 CASNGGNTEAFF TGCGCCAGCAATGGCGGGAACACTGAAGCTTTCTTT
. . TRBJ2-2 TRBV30 CAWSEAPRGELFF TGTGCCTGGAGTGAGGCGCCCAGGGGGGAGCTGTTTTTT
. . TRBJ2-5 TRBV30 CACSLFQETQYF TGTGCCTGCTCCCTATTCCAAGAGACCCAGTACTTC
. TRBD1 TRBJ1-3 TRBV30 CAWSDRGTGNTIYF TGTGCCTGGAGTGACAGGGGGACTGGAAACACCATATATTTT
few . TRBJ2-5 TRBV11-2 CASSSSLSYQETQYF TGTGCCAGCAGCTCGAGCCTCTCTTACCAAGAGACCCAGTACTTC
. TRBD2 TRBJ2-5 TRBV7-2 CASSLTLAGRGRRETQYF TGTGCCAGCAGCTTAACCTTAGCGGGGCGGGGTCGGAGGGAGACCCAGTACTTC